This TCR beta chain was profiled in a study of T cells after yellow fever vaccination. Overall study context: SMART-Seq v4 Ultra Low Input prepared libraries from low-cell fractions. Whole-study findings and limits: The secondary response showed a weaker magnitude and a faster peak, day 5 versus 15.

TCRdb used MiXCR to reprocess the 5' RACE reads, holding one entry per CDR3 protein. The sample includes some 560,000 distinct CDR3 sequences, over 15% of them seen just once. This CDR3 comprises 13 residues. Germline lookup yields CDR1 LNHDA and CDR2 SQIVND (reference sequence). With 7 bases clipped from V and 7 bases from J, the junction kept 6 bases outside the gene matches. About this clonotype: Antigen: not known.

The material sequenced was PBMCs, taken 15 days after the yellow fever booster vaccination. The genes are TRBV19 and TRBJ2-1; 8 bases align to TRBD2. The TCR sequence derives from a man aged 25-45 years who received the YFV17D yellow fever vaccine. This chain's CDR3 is CASTSGSHNEQFF. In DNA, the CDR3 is TGTGCCAGTACAAGCGGGAGCCATAATGAGCAGTTCTTC.